Listed here are 23 T cell receptor beta chains from one sample, sequenced in a study of cytomegalovirus exposure and HLA in healthy donors. Data came from immunoSEQ multiplex PCR; TCRdb stores just in-frame clones and leaves some out. The sample lists roughly 67,000 clones; approximately 91% were seen once. Sequenced sample: PBMCs. These receptors all come from a man between 18 and 29 years old in good health and CMV-seronegative.

The chain uses TRBV6-5 and TRBJ2-7, with TRBD2 matching over 12 bases. The J segment lost 4 bases and the V segment lost 3 bases, leaving 4 bases of the junction unmatched. This CDR3 is built from 15 residues. Germline CDR1 and CDR2: MNHEY and SVGAGI. CDR3 residues: CASSYTLAGGYEQYF. CDR3 DNA: TGTGCCAGCAGTTATACACTAGCGGGAGGATACGAGCAGTACTTC.

This sequence joins TRBV6-4 and TRBJ2-4; 10 bases are shared with TRBD2. Germline loops: CDR1 MRHNA, CDR2 SNTAGT. The CDR3 runs 19 residues. The J segment lost 0 bases and the V segment lost 0 bases, leaving 8 bases of the junction unmatched. The CDR3 loop is CASSDSTSGTSEAKNIQYF. The CDR3 region has the DNA TGTGCCAGCAGTGACTCTACCTCCGGGACTAGCGAAGCCAAAAACATTCAGTACTTC.

The chain carries TRBV29-1 and TRBJ2-2, with D possibly matching TRBD1 (6 bases). The CDR3 runs to 13 residues. Germline assignment: CDR1 SQVTM and CDR2 ANQGSEA. V was shortened by 5 bases and J by 5 bases, with 12 bases between the two germline ends. CDR3 sequence (DNA): TGCAGCGTTCAAACAGGGCGTACCGGGGAGCTGTTTTTT. Amino acids: CSVQTGRTGELFF.

The rearrangement joins TRBV30 to TRBJ2-1; possibly TRBD2 for D (5 bases). V gave up 5 bases and J gave up 0 bases, with 11 bases separating them. Germline-derived CDR1 and CDR2 are GTSNPN and SVGIG (reference sequence). The CDR3 loop spans 14 amino acids. CDR3 region: CAWGLGSSYNEQFF. CDR3 coding DNA: TGTGCCTGGGGACTGGGGAGCTCCTACAATGAGCAGTTCTTC.

This chain connects TRBV28 to TRBJ2-3; 15 bases are shared with TRBD2. V lost 4 bases to trimming and J lost 4 bases; unmatched junction nucleotides: 18. Germline CDR1 and CDR2: MDHEN and SYDVKM. The CDR3 loop spans 21 amino acids. Written as DNA, the CDR3 is TGTGCCAGCAGTTCCCGACCTCGGACTAGCGGGAGGGCCGGGTTCCCAGATACGCAGTATTTT. It encodes CASSSRPRTSGRAGFPDTQYF.

V gene TRBV10-3 combines with J gene TRBJ1-2, with 7 bases that match TRBD1. Germline-derived CDR1 and CDR2 are ENHRY and SYGVKD. The V and J ends lost 4 bases and 7 bases, in that order; junction bases with no gene match: 6. The CDR3 spans 13 residues. The CDR3 nucleotides are TGTGCCATCAGTGCCGGGACAGTGGTTGGCTACACCTTC. This encodes CAISAGTVVGYTF.

The chain carries TRBV5-1 and TRBJ2-5, with no clear D. Germline loops: CDR1 SGHRS, CDR2 YFSETQ. Trimming pared 1 base from V and 2 bases from J, leaving 12 bases between. The CDR3 is made up of 15 amino acids. In DNA, the CDR3 is TGCGCCAGCAGCTTGTTCTCCTTAAAACAAGAGACCCAGTACTTC. Protein product: CASSLFSLKQETQYF.

Here the CDR3 DNA reads TGTGCCAGCAGGCCGGACATGGGTACTGAAGCTTTCTTT. It is translated as CASRPDMGTEAFF. The V gene is TRBV7-3, the J gene TRBJ1-1, with D perhaps matching TRBD1 (5 bases). Trimming removed 6 bases from V and 5 bases from J, with 13 bases in between. The CDR3 is 13 residues long. Germline CDR1 SGHTA, CDR2 FQGTGA.

The genes are TRBV28 and TRBJ2-7; 9 bases fit TRBD1. V lost 6 bases, J lost 3 bases, and 6 bases stayed unmatched. The CDR3 loop spans 14 amino acids. CDR1 and CDR2 from the germline V gene are MDHEN and SYDVKM. The CDR3 nucleotides are TGTGCCAGCAGCACCCCGGGACAGGGCTACGAGCAGTACTTC. This gives the protein CASSTPGQGYEQYF.

The rearrangement joins TRBV5-1 to TRBJ2-7; 9 nucleotides align to TRBD2. Germline-derived CDR1 and CDR2 are SGHRS and YFSETQ. The CDR3 runs 14 residues. The V gene end was trimmed by 6 bases and the J gene end by 2 bases; junction bases not matched to a gene: 6. CDR3 DNA sequence: TGCGCCAGCACGGTAGCGGGAGCCACCTACGAGCAGTACTTC. Protein: CASTVAGATYEQYF.

This chain uses TRBV11-2 with TRBJ2-7; D possibly corresponds to TRBD1 (5 bases). Germline lookup yields CDR1 SGHAT and CDR2 FQNNGV. V was shortened by 1 base and J by 6 bases, with 13 bases between the two germline ends. The CDR3 spans 14 residues. The CDR3 is CASSLGVRASEQYF. The CDR3 DNA is TGTGCCAGCAGCTTAGGGGTCAGGGCATCCGAGCAGTACTTC.

The CDR3 spells CASSPGGWNEQFF. The DNA of the CDR3 is TGTGCCAGCTCACCCGGGGGTTGGAATGAGCAGTTCTTC. This chain uses TRBV18 with TRBJ2-1; D may be TRBD2 (6 bases). The germline gives CDR1 KGHSH, CDR2 LQKENI. V lost 3 bases and J lost 7, with 10 bases in between. The CDR3 has 13 residues. The full variable domain, in which reference TRBV18 and TRBJ2-1 provide the parts outside the CDR3, is NAGVMQNPRHLVRRRGQEARLRCSPMKGHSHVYWYRQLPEEGLKFMVYLQKENIIDESGMPKERFSAEFPKEGPSILRIQQVVRGDSAAYFCASSPGGWNEQFFGPGTRLTVL.

This chain connects TRBV6-5 to TRBJ2-1; TRBD1 matches 9 bases. Trimming at V came to 4 bases and at J to 7 bases, leaving 8 bases not matched to a gene. Germline values: CDR1 MNHEY, CDR2 SVGAGI. The CDR3 consists of 15 residues. CDR3 nucleotide sequence: TGTGCCAGCAGTTCACAGGGGGCCCTAGGGAATGAGCAGTTCTTC. Translating it yields CASSSQGALGNEQFF.

This clone is a singleton in its sample. The chain has TRBV5-4 and TRBJ2-7; TRBD2 aligns across 8 bases. V lost 1 base, J lost 2 bases, and 8 bases stayed unmatched. The CDR3 is 16 amino acids. Germline CDR1 SGHNT, CDR2 YYREEE (reference sequence). This chain's CDR3 is CASSLLVAGFTYEQYF. CDR3 nucleotide sequence: TGTGCCAGCAGCTTGCTGGTAGCGGGATTCACCTACGAGCAGTACTTC.

This chain joins TRBV7-2 and TRBJ2-7; TRBD2 is a possible D gene (5 bases). The CDR3 contains 13 residues. Trimming took off 1 base at V and 3 bases at J, with 7 bases between the two ends. Germline loops: CDR1 SGHTA, CDR2 FQGNSA. CDR3 DNA: TGTGCCAGCAGCTTAGGAGGGAACTACGAGCAGTACTTC. The encoded protein is CASSLGGNYEQYF.

This clone appeared once. CDR3 nucleotide sequence: TGCGCCAGCAGCCCCAGACTAGCGGGAGGACGCACAGATACGCAGTATTTT. The encoded protein is CASSPRLAGGRTDTQYF. The chain links TRBV5-1 to TRBJ2-3, with 13 bases aligning to TRBD2. J lost 1 base, V lost 4 bases, and 6 bases had no gene match. The CDR3 sequence is 17 residues long. Germline V gene lookup returns CDR1 SGHRS and CDR2 YFSETQ.

The gene calls are TRBV12-5 and TRBJ1-4; 8 bases are a match to TRBD1. V lost 9 bases to trimming and J lost 10 bases; unmatched junction nucleotides: 16. The CDR3 spans 15 residues. Germline V gene sequence: CDR1 LGHNT, CDR2 FRNRAP. CDR3 DNA: TGTGCTAGCATAGAGCAGGACAGGGAGAGAGGAAAACTGTTTTTT. This gives the protein CASIEQDRERGKLFF.

V and J are TRBV7-2 and TRBJ2-7; D call uncertain. V gave up 1 base and J gave up 4 bases, with 8 bases separating them. The CDR3 has 13 amino acids. Per the germline V gene, CDR1 is SGHTA and CDR2 is FQGNSA. The CDR3 is CASSLEAGYEQYF. In DNA form, the CDR3 reads TGTGCCAGCAGCTTAGAGGCAGGATACGAGCAGTACTTC.

This rearrangement joins TRBV19 to TRBJ1-5, with D possibly being TRBD1 (5 bases). V lost 4 bases, J lost 4 bases, and 11 bases lay in between. Germline V CDR1 and CDR2: LNHDA, SQIVND (reference sequence). The CDR3 has 14 residues. CDR3 nucleotide sequence: TGTGCCAGTAGTAGGGGACTGGAGAATCAGCCCCAGCATTTT. It yields the protein CASSRGLENQPQHF.

The rearrangement uses TRBV6-6 and TRBJ1-1, with D uncertain. The V end lost 0 bases, the J end lost 0 bases, and 5 bases lay between the germline ends. The CDR3 length is 14 residues. Looked up from germline, CDR1 is MNHNY and CDR2 is SVGAGI (reference sequence). CDR3 amino acids: CASSYSQMNTEAFF. In nucleotides, the CDR3 is TGTGCCAGCAGTTACTCTCAGATGAACACTGAAGCTTTCTTT.

Many counts were recorded for this clone. This chain links TRBV5-4 with TRBJ2-6; 7 bases map to TRBD2. This CDR3 region has 15 residues. The germline V gene encodes CDR1 SGHNT and CDR2 YYREEE (reference sequence). With 3 bases clipped from V and 0 bases from J, the junction kept 0 bases outside the gene matches. CDR3 residues: CASSWDYSGANVLTF. In nucleotides, the CDR3 is TGTGCCAGCAGCTGGGACTACTCTGGGGCCAACGTCCTGACTTTC. Together with reference TRBV5-4 and TRBJ2-6, the CDR3 gives the full variable domain: ETGVTQSPTHLIKTRGQQVTLRCSSQSGHNTVSWYQQALGQGPQFIFQYYREEENGRGNFPPRFSGLQFPNYSSELNVNALELDDSALYLCASSWDYSGANVLTFGAGSRLTVL.

The chain combines TRBV6-5 with TRBJ1-1; tentative D call: TRBD1 (6 bases). Germline loops: CDR1 MNHEY, CDR2 SVGAGI. There are 13 residues in the CDR3. V lost 5 bases and J lost 1, with 8 bases in between. The CDR3 protein is CASSPTGNTEAFF. The CDR3 DNA reads TGTGCCAGCAGTCCGACAGGGAACACTGAAGCTTTCTTT.

The V and J genes are TRBV29-1 and TRBJ2-7, with 10 bases that match TRBD1. Looked up from germline, CDR1 is SQVTM and CDR2 is ANQGSEA. V was clipped by 5 bases and J by 0 bases; unmatched bases: 4. There are 14 residues in the CDR3. In nucleotides, the CDR3 is TGCAGCGTTAAGGGACAGGGGCGCTCCTACGAGCAGTACTTC. Its protein product is CSVKGQGRSYEQYF.